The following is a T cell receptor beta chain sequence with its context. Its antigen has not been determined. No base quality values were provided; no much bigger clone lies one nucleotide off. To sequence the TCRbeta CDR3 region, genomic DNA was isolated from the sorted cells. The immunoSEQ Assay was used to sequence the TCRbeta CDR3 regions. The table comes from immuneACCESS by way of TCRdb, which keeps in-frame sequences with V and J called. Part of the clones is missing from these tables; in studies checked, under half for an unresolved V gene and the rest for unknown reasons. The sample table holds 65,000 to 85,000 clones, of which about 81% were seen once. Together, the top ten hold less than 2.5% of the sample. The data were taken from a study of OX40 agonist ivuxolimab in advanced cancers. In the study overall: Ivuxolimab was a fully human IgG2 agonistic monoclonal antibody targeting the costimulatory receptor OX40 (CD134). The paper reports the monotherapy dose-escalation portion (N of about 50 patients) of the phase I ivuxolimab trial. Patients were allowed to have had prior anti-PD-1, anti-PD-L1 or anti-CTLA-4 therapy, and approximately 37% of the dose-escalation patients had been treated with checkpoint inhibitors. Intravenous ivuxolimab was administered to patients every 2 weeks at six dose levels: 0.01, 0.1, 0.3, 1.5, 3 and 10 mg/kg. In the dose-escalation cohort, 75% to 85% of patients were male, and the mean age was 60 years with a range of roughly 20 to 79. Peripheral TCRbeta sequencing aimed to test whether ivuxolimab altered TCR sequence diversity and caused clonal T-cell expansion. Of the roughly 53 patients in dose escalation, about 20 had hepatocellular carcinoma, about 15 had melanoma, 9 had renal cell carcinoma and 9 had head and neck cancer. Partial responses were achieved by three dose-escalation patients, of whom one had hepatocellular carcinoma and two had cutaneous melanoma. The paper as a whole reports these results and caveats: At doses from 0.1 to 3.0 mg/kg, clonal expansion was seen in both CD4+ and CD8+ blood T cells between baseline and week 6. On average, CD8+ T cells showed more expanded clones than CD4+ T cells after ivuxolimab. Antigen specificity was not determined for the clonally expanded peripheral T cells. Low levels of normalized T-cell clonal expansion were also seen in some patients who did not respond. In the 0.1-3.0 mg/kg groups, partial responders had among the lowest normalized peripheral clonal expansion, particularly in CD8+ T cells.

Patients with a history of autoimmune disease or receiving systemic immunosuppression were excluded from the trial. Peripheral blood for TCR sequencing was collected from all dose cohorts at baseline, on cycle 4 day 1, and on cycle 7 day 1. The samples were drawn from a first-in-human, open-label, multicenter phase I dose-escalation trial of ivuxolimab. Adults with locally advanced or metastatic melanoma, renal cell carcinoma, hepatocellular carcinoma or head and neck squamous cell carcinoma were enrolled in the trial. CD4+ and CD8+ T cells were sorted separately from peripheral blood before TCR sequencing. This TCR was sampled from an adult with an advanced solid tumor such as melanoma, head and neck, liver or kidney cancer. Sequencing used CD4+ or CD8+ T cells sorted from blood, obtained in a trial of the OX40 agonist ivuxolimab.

CDR3 loop: CASSQGGAPLDYGYTF. The sequenced DNA: TGCGCCAGCAGCCAAGGAGGGGCGCCGTTGGACTATGGCTACACCTTC. The sequence joins TRBV4-1 to TRBJ1-2; 5 matching bases give a weak D call of TRBD1. Based on the germline V gene, the CDR1 and CDR2 sequences are MGHRA and YSYEKL. Counted from cysteine to phenylalanine, this CDR3 has 16 amino acids. CDR3 DNA only is kept here, 48 bases in frame from base 1. V is pared back by 1 base and J by 3 bases, with 15 bases lying between the germline termini.